Described below is a single TCR beta chain sequence and its context. What it binds is unknown. The sample belongs to a study of cytomegalovirus exposure and HLA in healthy donors. General study points: HLA alleles were associated with some 16,000 TCR beta sequences in a later analysis at 0.05 false discovery rate. The authors judged a highly shared variant cluster likely a sequencing artifact.

It was with 60 Vbeta and 13 Jbeta primers that the PCR ran. The method was immunoSEQ multiplex PCR; TCRdb's version includes in-frame clones alone and lacks a portion of them. The profile shows some 190,000 clones, roughly 76% of them singletons. The CDR3 runs to 12 residues. CDR1 is SGHDT and CDR2 is YYEEEE in the germline V gene. V shed 4 bases and J shed 7 bases, with 11 bases lying between them. The sample was PBMCs. The clonotype was recovered from a woman in her twenties or thirties in good health and CMV-seropositive. The rearrangement uses TRBV5-6 and TRBJ1-2; D is ambiguous. The CDR3 reads CASSARQPGYTF. CDR3 bases: TGTGCCAGCAGCGCCAGGCAGCCTGGCTACACCTTC.